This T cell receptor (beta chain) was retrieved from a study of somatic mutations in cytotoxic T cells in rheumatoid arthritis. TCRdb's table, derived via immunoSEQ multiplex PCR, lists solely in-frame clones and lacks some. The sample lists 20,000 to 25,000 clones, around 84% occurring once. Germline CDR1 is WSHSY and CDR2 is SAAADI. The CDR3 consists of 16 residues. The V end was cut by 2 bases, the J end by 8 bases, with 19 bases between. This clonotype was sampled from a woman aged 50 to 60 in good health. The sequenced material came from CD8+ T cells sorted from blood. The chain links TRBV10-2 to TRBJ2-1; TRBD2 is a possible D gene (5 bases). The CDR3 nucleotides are TGCGCCAGCAGTGAGCCCCTCGGGGTATCATACGATGAGCAGTTCTTC. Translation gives CASSEPLGVSYDEQFF.